These 3 T cell receptor beta chains came from one sample sequenced in a study of CD8 T cells in Susac syndrome. Reverse transcription of roughly 0.45 to 1 ug RNA used random hexamers. TCRdb reprocessed the immunoSEQ multiplex PCR reads via MiXCR and lists one record per CDR3 protein. Found here are about 200,000 distinct CDR3 sequences, 85% to 95% of them singletons; the top ten hold 0.08% to 0.11%. Source material: CD4+ T cells from PBMCs. The receptor set was obtained from a human donor in good health.

This rearrangement joins TRBV9 to TRBJ2-2, with D perhaps TRBD1 (5 bases). Trimming left V 3 bases short and J 3 bases short, with 18 bases between. This CDR3 spans 17 amino acids. The germline CDR1 and CDR2 sequences are SGDLS and YYNGEE. The CDR3 loop reads CASSAVSPAGYTGELFF. The CDR3 nucleotides read TGTGCCAGCAGCGCAGTATCCCCCGCAGGGTACACCGGGGAGCTGTTTTTT.

The rearrangement links TRBV6-5 to TRBJ2-1; no clear D. The CDR3 length is 11 residues. Trimming cost V 5 bases and J 8 bases, with 7 bases left between them. The germline CDR1 and CDR2 sequences are MNHEY and SVGAGI. In DNA, the CDR3 is TGTGCCAGCAGTGCCCGGGATGAGCAGTTCTTC. Protein product: CASSARDEQFF.

This chain links TRBV9 with TRBJ1-1; 7 bases are a match to TRBD1. V lost 0 bases to trimming and J lost 1 base; unmatched junction nucleotides: 0. Germline V gene lookup returns CDR1 SGDLS and CDR2 YYNGEE. The CDR3 runs 14 residues. DNA for the CDR3: TGTGCCAGCAGCGTAGGACAGGGGAACACTGAAGCTTTCTTT. Residues: CASSVGQGNTEAFF.